A single sample gave rise to the 5 T cell receptor beta chains below, sequenced in a study of T cells in Graves' hyperthyroidism and ophthalmopathy (dated by TCRdb to about 2019). Library construction relied on multiplex PCR. The data were produced on an Illumina HiSeq 2000. The TCR beta CDR3 regions were amplified from RNA transcripts. For the first round of RT-PCR on the TCR CDR3, the HTBI primer set was used together with the Qiagen OneStep RT-PCR kit. TCRdb reworked the public reads: Q25 trimming with fastp, MiXCR clone assembly, productive beta chains retained. Records with the same CDR3 protein are collapsed into one entry carrying the most frequent genes and DNA. Recorded for this sample are a few hundred thousand distinct CDR3 sequences; roughly 16% of them occurred a single time. Together, the top ten hold roughly 3.5% of the sample. Sequenced: blood. The receptor source for this set is a woman in her forties with Graves' ophthalmopathy.

This clonotype was recorded a few times. The CDR3 coding sequence is TGTGCCAGCTCACCTGCTGCGGGACCGAACAATCTCTACACCTTC. It yields the protein CASSPAAGPNNLYTF. The chain combines TRBV18 with TRBJ1-2, with a tentative D call TRBD1 (5 bases). CDR1 is KGHSH and CDR2 is LQKENI in the germline V gene. V gave up 3 bases and J gave up 10 bases, with 21 bases separating them. This CDR3 is built from 15 residues.

This chain joins TRBV18 and TRBJ1-1; D is ambiguous. V lost 3 bases and J 3 bases, leaving 20 bases between the germline ends. The CDR3 is 17 residues long. Per the germline V gene, CDR1 is KGHSH and CDR2 is LQKENI. The CDR3 DNA is TGTGCCAGCTCACCGGTCCAAGGAAGGATGTCGGACACTGAAGCTTTCTTT. It encodes CASSPVQGRMSDTEAFF. The complete variable domain, with remaining parts taken from reference TRBV18 and TRBJ1-1, reads NAGVMQNPRHLVRRRGQEARLRCSPMKGHSHVYWYRQLPEEGLKFMVYLQKENIIDESGMPKERFSAEFPKEGPSILRIQQVVRGDSAAYFCASSPVQGRMSDTEAFFGQGTRLTVV.

This clonotype showed up just a few times. This chain uses TRBV7-9 with TRBJ1-1; tentatively, D is TRBD1 (6 bases). Germline V gene sequence: CDR1 SEHNR, CDR2 FQNEAQ (reference sequence). With 3 bases removed from V and 3 bases from J, the gap between germline ends came to 14 bases. The CDR3 extends over 15 amino acids. CDR3 residues: CASSLGTGMDTEAFF. For the CDR3, the DNA is TGTGCCAGCAGCTTGGGAACAGGGATGGACACTGAAGCTTTCTTT.

This clonotype was observed a handful of times. The chain links TRBV5-1 to TRBJ1-3, with no clear D. The V gene lost 7 bases and the J gene lost 4 bases, with 15 bases spanning the gap. The CDR3 contains 14 residues. Per the germline V gene, CDR1 is SGHRS and CDR2 is YFSETQ. The CDR3 spells CASAPATSGNTIYF. The CDR3 DNA reads TGCGCCAGCGCACCAGCGACGTCGGGAAACACCATATATTTT.

This clonotype was seen more than once but under ten times. The chain joins TRBV20-1 to TRBJ2-3; D may be TRBD2 (6 bases). The germline gives CDR1 DFQATT, CDR2 SNEGSKA (reference sequence). The CDR3 consists of 13 residues. Trimming took 5 bases from V and 4 from J, leaving 13 bases between them. In nucleotides, the CDR3 is TGCAGTGCTCGACTAGTCCTGGCAGATACGCAGTATTTT. Its translation is CSARLVLADTQYF.